This TCR beta chain emerged from a study of OX40 agonist ivuxolimab in advanced cancers. Notes on the study in general: Doses of 0.1 to 3.0 mg/kg were accompanied by clonal expansion of CD4+ and CD8+ blood T cells by week 6.

Patients who had autoimmune disease history or got systemic immunosuppression were left out. Peripheral blood came from all dose cohorts at three timepoints. In regard to this clone: Its matching antigen is unknown.

Assay used: immunoSEQ multiplex PCR; TCRdb lists only in-frame clones, some missing. Of 35,000 to 55,000 clones listed, over 90% were seen once; the top ten hold approximately 10%. The sample consisted of CD4+ or CD8+ T cells sorted from blood, taken in a trial of the OX40 agonist ivuxolimab. This TCR was sampled from an adult with an advanced solid tumor such as melanoma, head and neck, liver or kidney cancer.

The CDR3: CASSPPGTVMGYGYTF. In DNA, the CDR3 is TGTGCCAGCAGCCCCCCCGGGACAGTAATGGGCTATGGCTACACCTTC. This chain joins TRBV7-2 and TRBJ1-2, with 7 bases aligning to TRBD1. After removal of 5 bases from V and 4 bases from J, the junction contained 13 bases not matched to a gene. The CDR3 totals 16 residues. Germline lookup yields CDR1 SGHTA and CDR2 FQGNSA.